This T cell receptor beta chain was recovered during a study of graft-versus-host responses after intestinal transplantation (dated by TCRdb to about 2021). In terms of the full investigation: The transplants that recipients received were multivisceral, liver-intestinal, or isolated intestinal. Every recipient was given anti-thymocyte globulin induction, followed by 2 to 3 years of maintenance tacrolimus and steroids. Bulk TCR-beta CDR3 sequencing was used to track graft-versus-host and host-versus-graft alloreactive T cell clones in the graft, circulation and bone marrow after intestinal transplantation. Alloreactive clones were identified by sequencing pre-transplant mixed lymphocyte reaction products and comparing them with unstimulated pre-transplant donor and recipient T cells. The cohort enrolled about two dozen intestinal transplant recipients, one of whom was a retransplant, and a few patients without pretransplant specimens were excluded. A peak of at least 4% donor T cells among recipient peripheral blood mononuclear cells was the definition used for donor T cell macrochimerism. Rather than going through the commercial service, samples from a few later patients were sequenced in-house on an Illumina MiSeq and processed with MiXCR. Study-wide conclusions, independent of this receptor: GvH clones were found in recipient bone marrow, and some of the GvH clones appeared earlier in ileal mucosa or blood, which is consistent with an intestinal mucosal origin. Early after transplant, declines in HvG clones were associated with peak levels of circulating GvH clones. In the allografts of patients with donor T cell macrochimerism, GvH to HvG T cell clonal ratios were high. The conclusions were limited by the relatively low number and heterogeneity of the intestinal transplant patients.

The time point tag for this specimen amounts to: cells obtained before transplantation from donor or recipient. CD3+CD4+ and CD3+CD8+ populations were FACS-sorted from unstimulated pre-transplant donor and recipient cells taken from spleen or lymph nodes. Libraries were prepared through the immunoSEQ multiplex PCR assay. For most patients, genomic DNA was isolated with the Qiagen DNeasy Blood and Tissue Kit and sent frozen to Adaptive Biotechnologies for TCR sequencing. High-throughput TCR-beta CDR3 sequencing of genomic DNA from most patients was performed by Adaptive Biotechnologies. Turning to the authors' computational methods: Adaptive's ImmunoSEQ software was the source of the TCR sequencing data for 15 to 20 patients, while three other patients were processed with MiXCR and VDJtools. To correct CD4 versus CD8 sorting errors, any sequence found in both subsets at a frequency ratio below 5:1 was removed. CDR3 nucleotide sequences shared between donor and recipient were removed because the origin of such sequences could not be assigned. At least 2-fold expansion over unstimulated cells and a minimum CFSE-low frequency of 0.002% (template counts) or 0.001% (read counts) were required for clones to be classified as alloreactive. A clone was considered mappable if detected in the sequenced pre-transplant spleen, lymph node, or MLR CFSE-low populations of the donor or recipient. Cumulative frequency of alloreactive clones was calculated as a percentage of all sequences weighted by copy number. The clones in this table, taken by TCRdb from immuneACCESS, are in-frame only. Not every clone is retained; where verified, under half of the shortfall comes from an unresolved V gene, and the cause of the rest is unknown. V, J and clone size were drawn from that table, and D and trimming were deduced from the DNA. This sample is represented by approximately 110,000 clones; 90% to 95% of them were singletons. The top ten clonotypes cover approximately 1.2% of the sample.

Per the germline V gene, MGHRA is the CDR1 and YSYEKL is the CDR2. V is cut by 2 bases and J by 0 bases, and the space between the germline ends is 9 bases. The CDR3 contains 15 residues, cysteine and phenylalanine counted. The sequence is cut down to CDR3 DNA, 45 bases in frame from base 1. To note about this clone: It has no known antigen specificity. Base qualities are not recorded, but no much larger clone differs from it by a single base.

This sequence was found in a human donor who was the organ donor for an intestinal transplant. The source material was unstimulated CD8+ T cells sorted from spleen or lymph node cells, sampled before transplant. The V and J segments used are TRBV4-1 and TRBJ2-3; TRBD2 is a possible D gene, resting on 5 matching bases. The CDR3 region has the sequence CASSQWTASTDTQYF. DNA sequence: TGCGCCAGCAGCCAATGGACTGCTAGCACAGATACGCAGTATTTT.